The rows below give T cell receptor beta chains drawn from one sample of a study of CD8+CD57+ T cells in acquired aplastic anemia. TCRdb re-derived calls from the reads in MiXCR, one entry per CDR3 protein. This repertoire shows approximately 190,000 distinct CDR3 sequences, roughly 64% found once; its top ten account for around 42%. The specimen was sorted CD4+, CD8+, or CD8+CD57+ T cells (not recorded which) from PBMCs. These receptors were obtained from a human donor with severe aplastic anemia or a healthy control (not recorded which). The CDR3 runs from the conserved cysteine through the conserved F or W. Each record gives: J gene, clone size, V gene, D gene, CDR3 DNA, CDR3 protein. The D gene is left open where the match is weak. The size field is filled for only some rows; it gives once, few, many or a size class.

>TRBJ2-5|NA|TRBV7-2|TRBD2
TGTGCCAGCAGCTTTCGGGTGGCGGGAGTGGGAGAGACCCAGTACTTC
CASSFRVAGVGETQYF
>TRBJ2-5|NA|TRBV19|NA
TGTGCCGCCGGAGAAGGGACCCAGTACTTC
CAAGEGTQYF
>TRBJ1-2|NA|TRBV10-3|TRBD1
TGTGCCATCAGGCACAAGGAAGGACAGGGGCAGTATGGCTACACCTTC
CAIRHKEGQGQYGYTF
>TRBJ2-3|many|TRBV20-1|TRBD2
TGCAGTGCTAGAGGCCTAGCGGCCGTTCAAGATACGCAGTATTTT
CSARGLAAVQDTQYF
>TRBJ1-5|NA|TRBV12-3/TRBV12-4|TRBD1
TGTGCCAGCAGTCCCAAAAGGACAGGGGCCCAGCCCCAGCATTTT
CASSPKRTGAQPQHF
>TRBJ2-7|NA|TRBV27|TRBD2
TGTGCCAGCAGCCCATCGGGGGGGGCCGCGAGAGAGCAGTACTTC
CASSPSGGAAREQYF
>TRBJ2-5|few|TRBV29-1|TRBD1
TGCAGCGTTACCCCGTGGACAGGTTTCGATGAGGAGACCCAGTACTTC
CSVTPWTGFDEETQYF
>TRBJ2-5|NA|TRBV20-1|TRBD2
TGCAGTGCGATTAGCGGGGGGGCCGAGGAGACCCAGTACTTC
CSAISGGAEETQYF
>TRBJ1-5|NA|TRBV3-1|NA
TGTGCCAGCAGCCAGTCCTCGGGGGCAGGGCCTAGCAATCAGCCCCAGCATTTT
CASSQSSGAGPSNQPQHF
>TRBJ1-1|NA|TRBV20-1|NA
TGCAGTGCTACCCGTCAGAGCACTGAAGCTTTCTTT
CSATRQSTEAFF
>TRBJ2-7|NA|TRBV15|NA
TGTGCCTCCAGCAGGGATTTAAGACAGGCCAGTCGCTACGAGCAGTACTTC
CASSRDLRQASRYEQYF
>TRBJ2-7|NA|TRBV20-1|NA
TGCAGTGCTAGAGGCGTAGATACCTACGAGCAGTACTTC
CSARGVDTYEQYF
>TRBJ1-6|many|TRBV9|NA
TGTGCCAGCAGCGTAGAGTCCTGGGGTTCACCCCTCCACTTT
CASSVESWGSPLHF
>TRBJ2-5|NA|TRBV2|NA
TGTGCCAGCATCGAAGGACAGCAGAGAGAGACCCAGTACTTC
CASIEGQQRETQYF
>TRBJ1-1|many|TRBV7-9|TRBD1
TGTGCCAGCAGCCAAGGACAGGTGCTAGTTGCTTTCTTT
CASSQGQVLVAFF
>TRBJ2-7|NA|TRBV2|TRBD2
TGTGCCGGCGGGCTAGCGGCCTACGAGCAGTACTTC
CAGGLAAYEQYF
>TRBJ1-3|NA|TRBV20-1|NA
TGCAGTGGAACAGGGTTAGGAAACACCATATATTTT
CSGTGLGNTIYF
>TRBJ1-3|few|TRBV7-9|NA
TGTGCCAGCAGCTTGGGGGCCGGCTCTGGAAACACCATATATTTT
CASSLGAGSGNTIYF
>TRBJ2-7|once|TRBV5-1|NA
TGCGCCAGCAGCTTTATTCGCCGAGGGGGGAGCTCCTACGAGCAGTACTTC
CASSFIRRGGSSYEQYF
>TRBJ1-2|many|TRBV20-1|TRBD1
TGCAGTGCTGGTACCGGCCAGACGACAGGGAGTTACTATGGCTACACCTTC
CSAGTGQTTGSYYGYTF
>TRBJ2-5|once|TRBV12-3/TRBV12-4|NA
TGTGCCAGCAGTTTCCCGGGGGAATGGGAGACCCAGTACTTC
CASSFPGEWETQYF
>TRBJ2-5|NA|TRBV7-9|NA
TGTGCCAGCAGCTTAGGCCTCGGGGAGGCGGAGACCCAGTACTTC
CASSLGLGEAETQYF
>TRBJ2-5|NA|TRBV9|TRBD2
TGTGCCAGCAGCTACACCTGGGGAGGGCAAGAGACCCAGTACTTC
CASSYTWGGQETQYF
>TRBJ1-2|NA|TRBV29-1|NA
TGCAGCGTTGAGGTTTCCAGGGGCGGCTATGGCTACACCTTC
CSVEVSRGGYGYTF
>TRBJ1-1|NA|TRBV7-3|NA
TGTGCCAGCAGCTTAACAGGCTGGGGTGAAGCTTTCTTT
CASSLTGWGEAFF
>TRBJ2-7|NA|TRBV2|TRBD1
TGTGCCAGCAGTGAAGTGGGACAGGGAGCCGAGCAGTACTTC
CASSEVGQGAEQYF
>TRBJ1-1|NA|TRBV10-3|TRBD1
TGTGCCATCAGGGGGGGACAGGGAAGCATGAACACTGAAGCTTTCTTT
CAIRGGQGSMNTEAFF
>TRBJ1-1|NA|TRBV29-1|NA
TGCAGCGTTGCCGAGATGGATTTT
CSVAEMDF
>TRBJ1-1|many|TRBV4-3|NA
TGCGCCAGCAGCACGACCAAGGGCCCGGGGATGAACACTGAAGCTTTCTTT
CASSTTKGPGMNTEAFF
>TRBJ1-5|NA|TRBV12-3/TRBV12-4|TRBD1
TGTGCCAGCACCTTCAGGGGGGCTAAAAATCAGCCCCAGCATTTT
CASTFRGAKNQPQHF
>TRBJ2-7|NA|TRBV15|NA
TGTGCCACCAGCAGAGGGCTAGCCTACGAGCAGTACTTC
CATSRGLAYEQYF
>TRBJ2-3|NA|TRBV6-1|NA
TGTGCCATCAGTGTTAGCGCCGCCGCAGATACGCAGTATTTT
CAISVSAAADTQYF
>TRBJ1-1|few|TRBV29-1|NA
TGCAGCGTGACCAGGGTGGGGTATGAAGCTTTCTTT
CSVTRVGYEAFF
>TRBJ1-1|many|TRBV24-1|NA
TGTGCCACCAGTGAGGTAGGAGGGAACACTGAAGCTTTCTTT
CATSEVGGNTEAFF
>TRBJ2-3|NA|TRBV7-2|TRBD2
TGTGCCAGCAGCGCGACTAGCGGGGGGGCCGGGACGCAGTATTTT
CASSATSGGAGTQYF
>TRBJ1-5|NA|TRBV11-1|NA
TGTGCCAGCAGCTTAGCACGGAACGAGCATTTT
CASSLARNEHF
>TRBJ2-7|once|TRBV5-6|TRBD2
TGTGCCAGCAGCTCTGTCGGGAGGCGCGAGCAGTACTTC
CASSSVGRREQYF
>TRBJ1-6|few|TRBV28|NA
TGTGCCAGCAGTCTACAGGGACGTAGTTCACCCCTCCACTTT
CASSLQGRSSPLHF
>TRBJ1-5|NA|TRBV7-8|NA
TGTGCCAGCAGCCCGGGGGGCGGCAGGAGTAGCAATCAGCCCCAGCATTTT
CASSPGGGRSSNQPQHF
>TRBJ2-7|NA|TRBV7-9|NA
TGTGCCAGCAGTTACGACAAGTCCTACGAGCAGTACTTC
CASSYDKSYEQYF
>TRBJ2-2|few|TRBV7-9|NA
TGTGCCAGCAGCCTCGGGGAGCTGTTTTTT
CASSLGELFF
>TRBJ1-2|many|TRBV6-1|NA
TGTGCCAGCAGTGCCCCCCAGGGAAGCTATGGCTACACCTTC
CASSAPQGSYGYTF
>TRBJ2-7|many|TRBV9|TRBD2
TGTGCCAGCAGCGCTCCGGTAGGGACTAGCGGGGGGCAGTCCTACGAGCAGTACTTC
CASSAPVGTSGGQSYEQYF
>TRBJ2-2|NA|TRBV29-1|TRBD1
TGCAGCTCACGGGCAGGGGGTAACACCGGGGAGCTGTTTTTT
CSSRAGGNTGELFF